Listed below are T cell receptor beta chains from one sample, sequenced in a study of T-cell reconstitution after alpha-beta-depleted transplantation in children. MiXCR was run by TCRdb on the PCR reads, yielding one entry per CDR3 protein. The sample contains around 360,000 distinct CDR3 sequences, 10% of which appear only once. The sequences come from PBMCs from the stem cell graft donor, collected from the stem cell graft. Receptors originate from a human donor who donated a stem cell graft to a child with acute lymphoblastic leukemia. The CDR3 runs from the conserved cysteine through the conserved F or W. Fields, in order: V gene, D gene, CDR3 protein. D genes are given only for firm matches.

TRBV12-3/TRBV12-4 . CASSLLPGTGGYTF
TRBV10-2 TRBD1 CASLRTGVWLSQYF
TRBV5-1 TRBD2 CASRQTSGTETQYF
TRBV7-9 . CASSLVVRPTLQETQYF
TRBV5-1 TRBD1 CASAQDGQGLINTIYF
TRBV6-7 . CASSYDPSPGNIQYF
TRBV18 . CASSPPEPRETQYF
TRBV5-6 . CASSSDGFNQPQHF
TRBV7-9 TRBD1 CASSPVTGGNSPLHF
TRBV5-1 TRBD1 CASSLAGTGPNYGYTF
TRBV20-1 . CSARGSGQKSSTDTQYF
TRBV28 TRBD2 CASRTRSGTDTQYF
TRBV3-1 . CASSLLQGLHAHEQYF
TRBV3-1 . CASSQFLAYEQYF
TRBV20-1 . CSARDRPSDTQYF
TRBV6-1 . CASSAQVATNEKLFF
TRBV10-3 TRBD2 CAISSSGRAGNEQFF
TRBV20-1 TRBD2 CSAHVGNGRVYNEQFF
TRBV12-3/TRBV12-4 TRBD1 CASSGGGQGGYTF
TRBV5-4 . CASSSVERNSPLHF
TRBV27 TRBD1 CASSLRGQGPTPQHF
TRBV5-1 . CASSLKGPLPAISYEQYF
TRBV28 . CASGSIGGGRSPLHF
TRBV11-2 . CASSLADYEQYF
TRBV7-9 TRBD1 CASSPPGTGLKFF
TRBV7-2 TRBD2 CASSLAAASGSSPYEQYF
TRBV4-3 TRBD1 CASSRTGELAKNIQYF
TRBV11-3 . CASRGPENTEAFF
TRBV4-3 TRBD1 CASSQETGSVQPQHF
TRBV3-1 . CASSEYGQGLTEAFF
TRBV4-2 . CASSQGPGKLYEQYF
TRBV5-6 . CASSLGLTGLNTEAFF